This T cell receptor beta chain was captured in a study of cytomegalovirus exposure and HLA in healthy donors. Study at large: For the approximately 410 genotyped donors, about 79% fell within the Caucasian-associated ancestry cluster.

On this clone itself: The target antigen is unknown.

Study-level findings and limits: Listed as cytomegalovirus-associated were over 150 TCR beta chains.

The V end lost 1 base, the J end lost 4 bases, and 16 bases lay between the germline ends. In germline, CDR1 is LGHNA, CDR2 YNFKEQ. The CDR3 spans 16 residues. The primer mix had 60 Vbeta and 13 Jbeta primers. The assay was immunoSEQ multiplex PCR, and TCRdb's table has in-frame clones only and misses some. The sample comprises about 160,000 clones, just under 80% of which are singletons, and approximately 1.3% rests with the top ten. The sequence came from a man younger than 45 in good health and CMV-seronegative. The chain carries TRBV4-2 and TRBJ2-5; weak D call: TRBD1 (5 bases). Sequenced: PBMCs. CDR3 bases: TGTGCCAGCAGCCAAGGGGGCAGGGTTGGGGCAGAGACCCAGTACTTC. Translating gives CASSQGGRVGAETQYF.